This record concerns one T cell receptor (beta chain) sequence. What it binds is not known. This entry is derived from a study of CD8 T cells in Susac syndrome. TEMRA cells were enriched by FACS, while CD8+ and CD4+ T cells were obtained through a negative isolation that was performed magnetically. Overall study results and limits: The relatively small number of individuals in the TCR sequencing and HLA analysis was acknowledged by the study.

RNA, at roughly 0.45 to 1 ug, was reverse transcribed with random hexamers. The method of amplification for TCR beta CDR3 was immunoSEQ multiplex PCR, covering 54 Vbeta and 13 Jbeta. MiXCR, applied by TCRdb to the immunoSEQ multiplex PCR reads, yields one record per CDR3 protein. The table records 150,000 to 190,000 distinct CDR3 sequences, approximately 96% of them present only once. The CDR3 loop spans 15 amino acids. The germline gives CDR1 SEHNR, CDR2 FQNEAQ (reference sequence). The germline V and J ends were trimmed by 1 base and 6 bases, with 12 bases remaining between them. The chain has TRBV7-9 and TRBJ2-2; D possibly corresponds to TRBD1 (6 bases). Input material: CD8+ T cells from PBMCs. This clonotype was sampled from a human donor with multiple sclerosis. The CDR3 sequence is CASSLVDSGPGELFF. The CDR3 DNA reads TGTGCCAGCAGCTTAGTGGACAGTGGCCCCGGGGAGCTGTTTTTT.